This T cell receptor (beta chain) is from a study of lymphopenia after photon versus proton radiotherapy. Produced via immunoSEQ multiplex PCR; TCRdb's table is partial and in-frame only. This sample has 40,000 to 55,000 clones, with 92% found just once. On this clone: The antigen is undetermined.

Study results and limitations: Photon-treated patients lost naive T cells and TCR diversity; proton-treated stayed stable.

Germline CDR1 is LNHNV and CDR2 is YYDKDF (reference sequence). This CDR3 comprises 14 residues. V was cut by 8 bases and J by 6 bases, with 17 bases left in between. The source is a woman between 35 and 50 years old with cholangiocarcinoma. V usage is TRBV15 and J usage is TRBJ2-1; no clear D. The material was peripheral blood, obtained from a patient treated with photon-based radiotherapy. CDR3 nucleotides: TGTGCCACCGACGGTCAAGTAACGGGCAATGAGCAGTTCTTC. Residues: CATDGQVTGNEQFF. The variable domain in full, completed from reference TRBV15 and TRBJ2-1, reads DAMVIQNPRYQVTQFGKPVTLSCSQTLNHNVMYWYQQKSSQAPKLLFHYYDKDFNNEADTPDNFQSRRPNTSFCFLDIRSPGLGDTAMYLCATDGQVTGNEQFFGPGTRLTVL.